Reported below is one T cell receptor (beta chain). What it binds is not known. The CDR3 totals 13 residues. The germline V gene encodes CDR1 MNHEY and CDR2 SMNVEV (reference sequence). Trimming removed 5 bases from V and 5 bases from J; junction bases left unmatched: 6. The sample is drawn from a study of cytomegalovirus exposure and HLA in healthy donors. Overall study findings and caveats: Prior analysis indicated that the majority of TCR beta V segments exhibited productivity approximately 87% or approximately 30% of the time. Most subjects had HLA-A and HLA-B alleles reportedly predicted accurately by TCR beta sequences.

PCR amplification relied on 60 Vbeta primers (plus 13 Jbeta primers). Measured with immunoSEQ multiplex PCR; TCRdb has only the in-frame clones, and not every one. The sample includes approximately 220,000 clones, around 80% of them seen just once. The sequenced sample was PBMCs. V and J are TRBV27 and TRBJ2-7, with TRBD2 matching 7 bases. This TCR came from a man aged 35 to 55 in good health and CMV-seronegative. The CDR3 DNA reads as TGTGCCAGCAGTCTAGAGGGAGGGGACGAGCAGTACTTC. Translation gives CASSLEGGDEQYF.